The rows below give T cell receptor beta chains drawn from one sample of a study of T cell responses to AZD1222 COVID-19 vaccine. Sequencing used immunoSEQ multiplex PCR; TCRdb keeps in-frame clones, though not all of them. The data contain 150,000 to 200,000 clones, approximately 90% of them seen just once; the ten biggest clones take up 1.3%. The sequencing used peripheral blood, collected 28 days after the second AZD1222 dose. The receptors here all came from an adult who received the AZD1222 COVID-19 vaccine. Each CDR3 is given with its conserved first and last residue. D genes are given only for firm matches. The size field is filled for only some rows; it gives once, few, many or a size class.

D gene | J gene | clone size | V gene | CDR3 DNA | CDR3 protein
TRBD1 | TRBJ2-1 | . | TRBV7-9 | TGTGCCAGCAGCTTAGGGGACAGCCACTACAATGAGCAGTTCTTC | CASSLGDSHYNEQFF
. | TRBJ2-3 | once | TRBV28 | TGTGCCAGCCGCGGCACAGATACGCAGTATTTT | CASRGTDTQYF
TRBD1 | TRBJ1-5 | once | TRBV28 | TGTGCCAGCAGTCCCGGGACAGGGGGCCGGTATAGCAATCAGCCCCAGCATTTT | CASSPGTGGRYSNQPQHF
. | TRBJ1-2 | . | TRBV27 | TGTGCCACCTCCTTGGATGGGCGGTATGGCTACACCTTC | CATSLDGRYGYTF
TRBD1 | TRBJ1-2 | . | TRBV2 | TGTGCCAGCAGTTCGGATCTCGGGACAGGGAGGTATGGCTACACCTTC | CASSSDLGTGRYGYTF
. | TRBJ2-7 | . | TRBV11-3 | TGTGCCAGCAGCCCGGGACGGTCCTACGAGCAGTACTTC | CASSPGRSYEQYF
TRBD2 | TRBJ2-5 | few | TRBV19 | TGTGCCAGTAGTATCGGGAGCGGGATACGAGAGACCCAGTACTTC | CASSIGSGIRETQYF
. | TRBJ1-1 | . | TRBV28 | TGTGCCAGCAGTTTAAGGGGACGGCTGAACACTGAAGCTTTCTTT | CASSLRGRLNTEAFF
TRBD1 | TRBJ2-5 | . | TRBV10-2 | TGCGCCAGCAGTGGGATACAGGGGTTGTGGGAGACCCAGTACTTC | CASSGIQGLWETQYF
TRBD1 | TRBJ1-6 | . | TRBV6-5 | TGTGCCAGCAGTTACGGGGGACAGGGTAATTCACCCCTCCACTTT | CASSYGGQGNSPLHF
. | TRBJ1-1 | . | TRBV27 | TGTGCCAGCAGTTTTCAAGCTGCGAACACTGAAGCTTTCTTT | CASSFQAANTEAFF
. | TRBJ2-1 | . | TRBV11-2 | TGTGCCAGCGGCAATGGAGCTGTAGGCTTCAATGAGCAGTTCTTC | CASGNGAVGFNEQFF
. | TRBJ1-2 | . | TRBV15 | TGTGCCACCAGCAGAGATCTTTTAGTGGTTGATGGCTACACCTTC | CATSRDLLVVDGYTF
TRBD2 | TRBJ2-1 | . | TRBV3-1/TRBV3-2 | TGTGCCAGCAGCCGACGGGCGCGGGAGGGGGGCTACAATGAGCAGTTCTTC | CASSRRAREGGYNEQFF
. | TRBJ1-1 | . | TRBV4-1 | TGCGCCAGCAGCCAACAGGGTCGAGGCACTGAAGCTTTCTTT | CASSQQGRGTEAFF
. | TRBJ1-3 | . | TRBV5-1 | TGCGCCAGCAGCTTGGGGTGGGGTGACGGAAACACCATATATTTT | CASSLGWGDGNTIYF
TRBD2 | TRBJ2-7 | . | TRBV7-2 | TGTGCCAGCAGCTACCCAGCGGGGGACTACGAGCAGTACTTC | CASSYPAGDYEQYF
TRBD1 | TRBJ1-4 | . | TRBV2 | TGTGCCAGCAGGCCATATGGGACAGATAATGAAAAACTGTTTTTT | CASRPYGTDNEKLFF
TRBD1 | TRBJ1-1 | . | TRBV7-9 | TGTGCCGGGACAGGGAATGAAGCTTTCTTT | CAGTGNEAFF
. | TRBJ1-2 | . | TRBV27 | TGTGCCAGCAGTTTATCGGGACAAGGGGCCTATGGCTACACCTTC | CASSLSGQGAYGYTF
. | TRBJ2-1 | . | TRBV19 | TGTGCCAGTAGCATCAGGGGTCGGGGCAATGAGCAGTTCTTC | CASSIRGRGNEQFF
TRBD2 | TRBJ2-5 | . | TRBV19 | TGTGCCAGTAGCCCCGAGCGGGGGGACCTCCAAGAGACCCAGTACTTC | CASSPERGDLQETQYF
. | TRBJ2-6 | . | TRBV21-1 | TGTGCCAGCAGCACTTCCTGGAGGGTCGGAAGCTCTGGGGCCAACGTCCTGACTTTC | CASSTSWRVGSSGANVLTF
. | TRBJ2-3 | . | TRBV20-1 | TGCAGTGCTAGTATCCCAGCGGAGGCCACAGATACGCAGTATTTT | CSASIPAEATDTQYF
. | TRBJ1-1 | . | TRBV4-1 | TGCGCCAGCAGAGGACCAGGGGCTATGAACACTGAAGCTTTCTTT | CASRGPGAMNTEAFF
. | TRBJ1-1 | . | TRBV5-4 | TGTGCCAGCAGCTTGGATACGTGGAACACTGAAGCTTTCTTT | CASSLDTWNTEAFF
. | TRBJ1-2 | . | TRBV7-9 | TGTGCCAGCAGCCTAGACGGACAGCCCTACACCTTC | CASSLDGQPYTF
. | TRBJ1-2 | . | TRBV6-5 | TGTGCCAGCAGCTGGGGACACCCGACTAGCTATGGCTACACCTTC | CASSWGHPTSYGYTF
TRBD1 | TRBJ2-7 | . | TRBV15 | TGTGCCACCAGCAGAGTCGCGTGGACAGGGGGCGAGCAGTACTTC | CATSRVAWTGGEQYF
TRBD1 | TRBJ1-2 | . | TRBV3-1/TRBV3-2 | TGTGCCAGCAGCCAAGATTCGAGCGTGGGGGGCAGGGGGCTACGAGTGGACTATGGCTACACCTTC | CASSQDSSVGGRGLRVDYGYTF
TRBD1 | TRBJ1-2 | . | TRBV11-3 | TGTGCCAGCAGCTTAGTTGATACAGGGGAGAGCTATGGCTACACCTTC | CASSLVDTGESYGYTF
. | TRBJ2-5 | . | TRBV7-2 | TGTGCCAGCAGCTTAGGGGGTTGGTACCAAGAGACCCAGTACTTC | CASSLGGWYQETQYF
TRBD1 | TRBJ1-5 | once | TRBV11-2 | TGTGCCAGCAGCCTCAGGACAGGGGCTCAGCCCCAGCATTTT | CASSLRTGAQPQHF
. | TRBJ2-2 | once | TRBV13 | TGTGCCAGCAAACCCGAGGCCGGGGAGCTGTTTTTT | CASKPEAGELFF
. | TRBJ1-5 | . | TRBV6-6 | TGTGCCAGCAGTTTCCTCGGACAGTATAGCAATCAGCCCCAGCATTTT | CASSFLGQYSNQPQHF
. | TRBJ2-7 | . | TRBV3-1/TRBV3-2 | TGTGCCAGCAGCCAAGGGGTAGGGGGTATATCCTACGAGCAGTACTTC | CASSQGVGGISYEQYF
. | TRBJ2-7 | . | TRBV19 | TGTGCCAGTAGTCCTCAGGGTCCTCTCTCCTACGAGCAGTACTTC | CASSPQGPLSYEQYF
. | TRBJ2-7 | few | TRBV4-1 | TGCGCCAGCAGCCAAGACCTGGAGGGGCCCTACGAGCAGTACTTC | CASSQDLEGPYEQYF
. | TRBJ1-2 | . | TRBV10-3 | TGTGCCATCAGTGGTAGAGAGGGGGGGAGAAGGGGCTACACCTTC | CAISGREGGRRGYTF
. | TRBJ1-1 | . | TRBV18 | TGTGCCAGCTCACCTTCCGGGAACACTGAAGCTTTCTTT | CASSPSGNTEAFF
TRBD1 | TRBJ1-3 | . | TRBV27 | TGTGCCAGCAGGGGAGGGGGCGCCGGAAACACCATATATTTT | CASRGGGAGNTIYF
. | TRBJ1-2 | . | TRBV21-1 | TGTGCCAGCAGCAAAAATGGGTGGGGGTTAAGGGGCTACACCTTC | CASSKNGWGLRGYTF
TRBD2 | TRBJ2-7 | . | TRBV19 | TGTGCCAGTAGTATAGCTAGCGGGTCGAAGGGCTACGAGCAGTACTTC | CASSIASGSKGYEQYF
TRBD1 | TRBJ1-1 | once | TRBV28 | TGTGCCAGCAGTTTAGGGGGACAGACGAACACTGAAGCTTTCTTT | CASSLGGQTNTEAFF
. | TRBJ2-4 | few | TRBV4-2 | TGTGCCAGCAGCCAACCCGACGGGAAAGACATTCAGTACTTC | CASSQPDGKDIQYF
. | TRBJ2-7 | . | TRBV5-4 | TGTGCCAGCAGCAAGGTGGAGGTTTCAGAGCAGTACTTC | CASSKVEVSEQYF
. | TRBJ2-1 | . | TRBV5-8 | TGTGCCAGCAGCTGGGGTAGCGACTACAATGAGCAGTTCTTC | CASSWGSDYNEQFF
TRBD1 | TRBJ1-2 | . | TRBV2 | TGTGCCACTCGGACAGGGGGCGATACCCTCTATGGCTACACCTTC | CATRTGGDTLYGYTF
TRBD2 | TRBJ2-7 | . | TRBV2 | TGTGCCAGCCTCGGACTAGCGGGGGTTGAGCAGTACTTC | CASLGLAGVEQYF
. | TRBJ2-2 | . | TRBV7-3 | TGTGCCAGCAGCTTACGTAACACCGGGGAGCTGTTTTTT | CASSLRNTGELFF
. | TRBJ1-2 | . | TRBV19 | TGTGCCAGTAGTGATAGGGGCAGCTATGGCTACACCTTC | CASSDRGSYGYTF
TRBD1 | TRBJ1-1 | . | TRBV11-2 | TGTGCCAGCAGCTTAGATACAGGGGGATATGAAGCTTTCTTT | CASSLDTGGYEAFF
TRBD1 | TRBJ1-2 | . | TRBV27 | TGTGCCAGCAGTCTCCGGGACAGCGGTTATGGCTACACCTTC | CASSLRDSGYGYTF
. | TRBJ1-1 | . | TRBV30 | TGTGCCTGGAGGGTTTCGGGGGACACTGAAGCTTTCTTT | CAWRVSGDTEAFF
. | TRBJ1-5 | . | TRBV2 | TGTGCCAGCAACGGAGGGAGTAATCAGCCCCAGCATTTT | CASNGGSNQPQHF
TRBD2 | TRBJ2-7 | . | TRBV27 | TGTGCCAGCAGTGTATCTAGCGGGTACGAGCAGTACTTC | CASSVSSGYEQYF
TRBD2 | TRBJ2-3 | . | TRBV14 | TGTGCCAGCAGCCCGGGGGGTGCAGATACGCAGTATTTT | CASSPGGADTQYF